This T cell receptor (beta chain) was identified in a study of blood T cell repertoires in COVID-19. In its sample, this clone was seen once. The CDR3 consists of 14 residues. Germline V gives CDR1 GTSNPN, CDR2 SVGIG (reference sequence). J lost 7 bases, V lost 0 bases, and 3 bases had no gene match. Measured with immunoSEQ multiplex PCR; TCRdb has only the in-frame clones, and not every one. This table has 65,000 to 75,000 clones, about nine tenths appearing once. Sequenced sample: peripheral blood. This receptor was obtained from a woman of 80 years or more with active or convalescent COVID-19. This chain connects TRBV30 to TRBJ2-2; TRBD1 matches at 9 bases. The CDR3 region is CAWSVRTGDGELFF. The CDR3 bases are TGTGCCTGGAGTGTCCGGACAGGGGACGGGGAGCTGTTTTTT.